Listed here are 31 T cell receptor beta chains from one sample, sequenced in a study of CD8+ T cells in alopecia areata. RNA, once extracted, was reverse transcribed into cDNA for use as the sequencing template. The table came from immunoSEQ multiplex PCR; TCRdb's copy has only in-frame clones and leaves some out. The sample lists about 110,000 clones; over 55% were seen once. The sequencing sample was made of NKG2D-low CD8+ T cells sorted from blood. The receptors shown here come from a human donor with alopecia areata.

This clone was detected a few times. V and J are TRBV5-4 and TRBJ1-2; 10 bases agree with TRBD1. CDR3 length: 14 amino acids. J lost 8 bases, V lost 4 bases, and 8 bases had no gene match. In germline, CDR1 is SGHNT, CDR2 YYREEE (reference sequence). In DNA, the CDR3 is TGTGCCAGCAGCGTGGGGGACAGGGGACGGGGCTACACCTTC. It yields the protein CASSVGDRGRGYTF.

The V and J genes are TRBV30 and TRBJ2-5; TRBD1 matches at 7 bases. This CDR3 spans 15 amino acids. The V segment lost 2 bases and the J segment 4 bases; nucleotides outside the gene matches: 10. Germline V CDR1 and CDR2: GTSNPN, SVGIG (reference sequence). The CDR3 region is CAWSWTGGRGETQYF. The CDR3 DNA reads TGTGCCTGGAGTTGGACAGGAGGCAGGGGAGAGACCCAGTACTTC.

CDR3 bases: TGCGCCAGCAGCACAGGGTACGAGCAGTACTTC. It encodes CASSTGYEQYF. This rearrangement joins TRBV5-1 to TRBJ2-7, with a weak D call TRBD1 (6 bases). Germline CDR1 is SGHRS and CDR2 is YFSETQ. This CDR3 comprises 11 residues. Trimming took off 4 bases at V and 4 bases at J, with 6 bases between the two ends.

This clone was seen more than once but under ten times. The rearrangement uses TRBV28 and TRBJ2-1; weak D call: TRBD2 (6 bases). Germline assignment: CDR1 MDHEN and CDR2 SYDVKM. Trimming removed 6 bases at V and 5 bases at J, with 11 bases between. This CDR3 is 13 amino acids long. The CDR3 bases are TGTGCCAGCAGCCCGGGACTTCACAATGAGCAGTTCTTC. It codes for CASSPGLHNEQFF.

This chain uses TRBV6-5 with TRBJ2-3, with 9 bases that match TRBD2. The V and J ends lost 5 bases and 4 bases, in that order; junction bases with no gene match: 4. There are 14 residues in the CDR3. The germline V gene encodes CDR1 MNHEY and CDR2 SVGAGI. CDR3 protein: CASSDSGSADTQYF. The DNA of the CDR3 is TGTGCCAGCAGTGATAGCGGGAGCGCAGATACGCAGTATTTT.

The V gene is TRBV25-1, the J gene TRBJ1-1; weak D call: TRBD1 (6 bases). The germline gives CDR1 MGHDK, CDR2 SYGVNS. The CDR3 loop spans 14 amino acids. V lost 3 bases to trimming and J lost 0 bases, with 8 bases between them. In DNA form, the CDR3 reads TGTGCCAGCAGTGATCAGGGGTTGAACACTGAAGCTTTCTTT. The encoded protein is CASSDQGLNTEAFF.

In its sample, this clone was seen many times. The V gene is TRBV19, the J gene TRBJ1-1; 7 nucleotides match TRBD1. Germline loops: CDR1 LNHDA, CDR2 SQIVND (reference sequence). V gave up 6 bases and J gave up 1 base; unmatched junction bases: 8. This CDR3 has 15 residues. The CDR3 spells CASSIFGTANTEAFF. The CDR3 DNA reads TGTGCCAGTAGCATATTCGGGACAGCGAACACTGAAGCTTTCTTT.

This clone showed up just a few times. The gene calls are TRBV29-1 and TRBJ2-7, with 8 bases fitting TRBD1. The CDR3 has 14 residues. With 4 bases clipped from V and 0 bases from J, the junction kept 5 bases outside the gene matches. Looked up from germline, CDR1 is SQVTM and CDR2 is ANQGSEA. This chain's CDR3 is CSVVPGGRSYEQYF. The CDR3 nucleotides read TGCAGCGTTGTTCCAGGGGGCCGCTCCTACGAGCAGTACTTC.

The chain combines TRBV7-9 with TRBJ2-1, with D uncertain. The germline V gene has CDR1 SEHNR and CDR2 FQNEAQ (reference sequence). The CDR3 has 13 amino acids. Trimming left V 0 bases short and J 8 bases short, with 8 bases between. In DNA, the CDR3 is TGTGCCAGCAGCTTAGCGCATGGCGATGAGCAGTTCTTC. It yields the protein CASSLAHGDEQFF.

The gene calls are TRBV28 and TRBJ2-1; 12 bases match TRBD2. Germline trimming cut 5 bases from V and 8 bases from J; bases unmatched to any gene: 13. CDR1 is MDHEN and CDR2 is SYDVKM in the germline V gene. The CDR3 contains 17 residues. The CDR3 coding sequence is TGTGCCAGCAGTCCGCCTTCCTCTAGCGGGAGGGCCCATGAGCAGTTCTTC. Its protein product is CASSPPSSSGRAHEQFF.

The chain combines TRBV7-9 with TRBJ2-1; TRBD1 might be the D (6 bases). Trimming pared 6 bases from V and 9 bases from J, leaving 12 bases between. Per the germline V gene, CDR1 is SEHNR and CDR2 is FQNEAQ (reference sequence). This CDR3 spans 12 amino acids. CDR3 region: CASRTQGSEQFF. The CDR3 DNA is TGTGCCAGCAGGACCCAGGGGAGTGAGCAGTTCTTC.

The rearrangement uses TRBV28 and TRBJ1-5; D is uncertain. Trimming shortened V by 4 bases and J by 0 bases, and 13 bases separated the two germline ends. There are 16 residues in the CDR3. The germline gives CDR1 MDHEN, CDR2 SYDVKM. CDR3 nucleotides: TGTGCCAGCAGTTCGACGGGAACTTCTAGCAATCAGCCCCAGCATTTT. This encodes CASSSTGTSSNQPQHF.

The CDR3 is CASSTGGSYEQYF. CDR3 sequence (DNA): TGTGCCAGCAGTACAGGGGGCTCCTACGAGCAGTACTTC. This chain connects TRBV28 to TRBJ2-7, with 8 bases matching TRBD1. The CDR3 has 13 residues. Per the germline V gene, CDR1 is MDHEN and CDR2 is SYDVKM. Losses at the gene ends were 5 bases for V and 0 bases for J; bases not matched to a gene: 0. Full variable domain (missing parts from reference TRBV28 and TRBJ2-7): DVKVTQSSRYLVKRTGEKVFLECVQDMDHENMFWYRQDPGLGLRLIYFSYDVKMKEKGDIPEGYSVSREKKERFSLILESASTNQTSMYLCASSTGGSYEQYFGPGTRLTVT.

The chain carries TRBV6-5 and TRBJ2-5, with a tentative D call TRBD2 (6 bases). With the DNA end fitting TRBJ2-7 better, the J assignment may be wrong. Germline CDR1 MNHEY, CDR2 SVGAGI. The CDR3 is 13 residues long. The CDR3: CASSLAPTYEQYF. In DNA, the CDR3 is TGTGCCAGCAGTCTAGCGCCAACCTACGAGCAGTACTTC.

DNA for the CDR3: TGTGCCAGCAGCCCGACTAGCAGTGAGCAGTTCTTC. Its translation: CASSPTSSEQFF. The V gene is TRBV9, the J gene TRBJ2-1; 7 nucleotides line up with TRBD2. Trimming cost V 4 bases and J 9 bases; bases outside gene matches: 4. From germline, CDR1 is SGDLS and CDR2 YYNGEE. CDR3 length: 12 residues.

V usage is TRBV7-8 and J usage is TRBJ2-7; the D call may be TRBD1 or TRBD2 (5 bases each). V lost 7 bases and J lost 3, with 16 bases in between. CDR1 and CDR2 from the germline V gene are SGHVS and FQNEAQ. The CDR3 runs 14 residues. CDR3 DNA sequence: TGTGCCAGCAACCTGACCGGGACCAACTACGAGCAGTACTTC. This gives the protein CASNLTGTNYEQYF. Together with reference TRBV7-8 and TRBJ2-7, the CDR3 gives the full variable domain: GAGVSQSPRYKVAKRGQDVALRCDPISGHVSLFWYQQALGQGPEFLTYFQNEAQLDKSGLPSDRFFAERPEGSVSTLKIQRTQQEDSAVYLCASNLTGTNYEQYFGPGTRLTVT.

The CDR3 bases are TGCGCCAGCAGCCAAGAAAGGTCAAATGAAGCTTTCTTT. Residues: CASSQERSNEAFF. The V call is TRBV4-1, the J call TRBJ1-1; D not certain. The length of the CDR3 is 13 residues. CDR1 MGHRA and CDR2 YSYEKL come from the germline V gene. The V end lost 0 bases, the J end lost 7 bases, and 9 bases lay between the germline ends.

Notes on this clone: Its ends do not fully match the called genes, so a read error is possible. The chain carries TRBV13 and TRBJ2-7, with 11 positions matching TRBD1. Germline V gene sequence: CDR1 PRHDT, CDR2 FYEKMQ (reference sequence). This CDR3 comprises 15 residues. CDR3 sequence (DNA): TGTGCCAGCAGGTTAGGGACAGGGGGACCCAACGAGCAGTACTTC. Residues: CASRLGTGGPNEQYF.

The rearrangement links TRBV15 to TRBJ2-6; 12 bases line up with TRBD2. This CDR3 contains 17 residues. Trimming removed 8 bases from V and 0 bases from J; junction bases left unmatched: 5. Germline assignment: CDR1 LNHNV and CDR2 YYDKDF (reference sequence). The CDR3 DNA sequence: TGTGCCACCGCGCGGACTAGCGGGGACTCTGGGGCCAACGTCCTGACTTTC. This gives the protein CATARTSGDSGANVLTF. The full variable domain, its missing parts supplied by reference TRBV15 and TRBJ2-6, is DAMVIQNPRYQVTQFGKPVTLSCSQTLNHNVMYWYQQKSSQAPKLLFHYYDKDFNNEADTPDNFQSRRPNTSFCFLDIRSPGLGDTAMYLCATARTSGDSGANVLTFGAGSRLTVL.

CDR3 bases: TGCGCCAGCAGTCAACTACCGGTACGGGAGGGCTCCTACGAGCAGTACTTC. Its protein is CASSQLPVREGSYEQYF. The rearrangement uses TRBV23-1 and TRBJ2-7; TRBD2 agrees at 8 bases. TRBV23-1 is marked as an open reading frame, function uncertain. V lost 2 bases and J lost 0; bases outside the gene matches: 9. This CDR3 contains 17 residues.

Only a few counts were recorded for this clone. The chain combines TRBV27 with TRBJ1-5; a possible D gene is TRBD1 (5 bases). CDR3 length: 13 amino acids. The V gene lost 3 bases and the J gene lost 7 bases, with 10 bases spanning the gap. Germline CDR1 is MNHEY and CDR2 is SMNVEV (reference sequence). The CDR3 nucleotides read TGTGCCAGCAGTTTTGGGGCGTTCCAGCCCCAGCATTTT. This translates into CASSFGAFQPQHF.

The J gene is TRBJ1-1, the V gene TRBV10-3; 7 bases are a match to TRBD1. V lost 5 bases, J lost 0 bases, and 9 bases stayed unmatched. CDR1 is ENHRY and CDR2 is SYGVKD in the germline V gene. The CDR3 runs to 16 residues. CDR3 in amino acids: CAISTGVSGMNTEAFF. CDR3 DNA: TGTGCCATCAGTACAGGGGTGTCAGGGATGAACACTGAAGCTTTCTTT.

The chain couples TRBV7-2 to TRBJ2-1, with unresolved D. V was cut by 5 bases and J by 2 bases, with 13 bases left in between. CDR3 length equals 15 residues. CDR1 is SGHTA and CDR2 is FQGNSA in the germline V gene. CDR3 coding DNA: TGTGCCAGCAGCCAAACGGCAGAAACCTACAATGAGCAGTTCTTC. Residues: CASSQTAETYNEQFF.

This chain uses TRBV6-5 with TRBJ1-4; D is undetermined. Germline V lookup: CDR1 MNHEY, CDR2 SVGAGI. Trimming cost V 10 bases and J 8 bases, with 11 bases left between them. The CDR3 is 11 residues long. The CDR3 nucleotides are TGTGCCACTATCCTCGAAGAAAAACTGTTTTTT. Translation: CATILEEKLFF.

The genes are TRBV4-1 and TRBJ2-7; 13 bases fit TRBD2. Germline lookup yields CDR1 MGHRA and CDR2 YSYEKL. J was trimmed by 7 bases and V by 3 bases; bases with no gene match: 6. CDR3 length equals 15 residues. The CDR3 nucleotides read TGCGCCAGCAGCCAGGGTCCGGGACTAGCGGGAGAGCAGTACTTC. It is translated as CASSQGPGLAGEQYF.

A remark on this clone: Other nucleotide sequences in the sample specify the same CDR3. The rearrangement joins TRBV28 to TRBJ2-3, with D hard to call. The CDR3 is 12 residues long. The V and J ends lost 5 bases and 0 bases respectively, with 3 bases between them. CDR1 and CDR2 (germline): MDHEN, SYDVKM. This CDR3 is CASSPSTDTQYF. The CDR3, as DNA: TGTGCCAGCAGTCCAAGCACAGATACGCAGTATTTT.

The chain carries TRBV6-5 and TRBJ2-1, with D uncertain. Germline values: CDR1 MNHEY, CDR2 SVGAGI. V shed 2 bases and J shed 1 base, with 6 bases lying between them. This CDR3 spans 14 amino acids. In nucleotides, the CDR3 is TGTGCCAGCAGTTACGGCTCTTCCTACAATGAGCAGTTCTTC. Its protein product is CASSYGSSYNEQFF.

This clone was seen once. The V call is TRBV7-9, the J call TRBJ2-1, with D possibly being TRBD1 (6 bases). The germline gives CDR1 SEHNR, CDR2 FQNEAQ (reference sequence). Trimming took off 1 base at V and 2 bases at J, with 9 bases between the two ends. There are 15 residues in the CDR3. The DNA of the CDR3 is TGTGCCAGCAGCTTAGATGCAGGGGCCTACAATGAGCAGTTCTTC. Protein sequence: CASSLDAGAYNEQFF.

This clone was counted only a few times. The CDR3 spells CSVVEGDYEQYF. CDR3 DNA: TGCAGCGTTGTTGAGGGGGACTACGAGCAGTACTTC. V usage is TRBV29-1 and J usage is TRBJ2-7; TRBD1 is a possible D gene (6 bases). The CDR3 spans 12 residues. With 4 bases removed from V and 3 bases from J, the gap between germline ends came to 10 bases. The germline V gene has CDR1 SQVTM and CDR2 ANQGSEA.

The chain couples TRBV4-1 to TRBJ2-3; the match to TRBD2 covers 7 bases. The CDR3 contains 15 residues. V was pared by 2 bases and J by 0 bases, with 2 bases of the junction left unmatched. Germline CDR1 reads MGHRA; CDR2 reads YSYEKL. For the CDR3, the DNA is TGCGCCAGCAGCCAAAGACTAGCCAGCACAGATACGCAGTATTTT. Translating it yields CASSQRLASTDTQYF.

The chain uses TRBV7-9 and TRBJ1-1; TRBD1 is a possible D gene (6 bases). V lost 4 bases and J 4 bases, leaving 19 bases between the germline ends. The germline V gene has CDR1 SEHNR and CDR2 FQNEAQ (reference sequence). The CDR3 consists of 16 residues. Here the CDR3 DNA reads TGTGCCAGCAGCTCCCCTCCAGGGGATGGTGGCACTGAAGCTTTCTTT. Protein product: CASSSPPGDGGTEAFF.